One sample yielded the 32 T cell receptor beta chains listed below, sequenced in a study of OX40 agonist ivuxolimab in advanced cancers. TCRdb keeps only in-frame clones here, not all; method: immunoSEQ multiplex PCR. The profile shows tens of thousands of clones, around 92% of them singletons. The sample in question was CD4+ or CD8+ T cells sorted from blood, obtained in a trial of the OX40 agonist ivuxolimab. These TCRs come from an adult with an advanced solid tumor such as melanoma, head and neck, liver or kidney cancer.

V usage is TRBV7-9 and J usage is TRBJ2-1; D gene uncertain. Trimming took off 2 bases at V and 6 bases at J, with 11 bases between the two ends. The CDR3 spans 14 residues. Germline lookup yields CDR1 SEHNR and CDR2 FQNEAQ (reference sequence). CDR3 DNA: TGTGCCAGCAGCTTAAACGCACCCGGCAATGAGCAGTTCTTC. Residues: CASSLNAPGNEQFF.

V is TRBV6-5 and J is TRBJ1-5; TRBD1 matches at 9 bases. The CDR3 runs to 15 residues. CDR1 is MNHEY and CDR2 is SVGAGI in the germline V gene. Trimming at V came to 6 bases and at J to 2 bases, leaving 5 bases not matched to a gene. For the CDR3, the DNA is TGTGCCAGCAGCCGAACAGGGGGCGGCAATCAGCCCCAGCATTTT. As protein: CASSRTGGGNQPQHF.

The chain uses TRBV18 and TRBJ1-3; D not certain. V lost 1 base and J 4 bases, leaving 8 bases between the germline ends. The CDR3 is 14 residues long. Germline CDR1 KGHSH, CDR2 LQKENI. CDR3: CASSPRGLGNTIYF. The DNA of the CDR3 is TGTGCCAGCTCACCACGGGGTTTGGGAAACACCATATATTTT.

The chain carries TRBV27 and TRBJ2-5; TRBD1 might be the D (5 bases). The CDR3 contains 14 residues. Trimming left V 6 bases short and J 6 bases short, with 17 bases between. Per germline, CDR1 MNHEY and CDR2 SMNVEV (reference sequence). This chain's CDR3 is CASSPDSSKKTQYF. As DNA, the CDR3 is TGTGCCAGCAGCCCAGACAGTTCCAAGAAGACCCAGTACTTC.

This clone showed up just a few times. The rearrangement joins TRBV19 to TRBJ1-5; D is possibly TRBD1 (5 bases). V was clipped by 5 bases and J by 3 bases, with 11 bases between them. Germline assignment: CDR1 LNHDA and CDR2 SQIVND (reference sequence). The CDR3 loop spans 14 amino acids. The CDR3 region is CASSSGHLNQPQHF. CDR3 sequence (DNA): TGTGCCAGTAGTTCCGGACACCTCAATCAGCCCCAGCATTTT.

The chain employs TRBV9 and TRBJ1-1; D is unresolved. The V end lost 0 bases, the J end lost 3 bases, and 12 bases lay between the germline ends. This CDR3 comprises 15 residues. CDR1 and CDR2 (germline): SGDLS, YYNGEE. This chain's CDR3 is CASSVEGTGDTEAFF. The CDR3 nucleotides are TGTGCCAGCAGCGTAGAAGGCACCGGTGACACTGAAGCTTTCTTT.

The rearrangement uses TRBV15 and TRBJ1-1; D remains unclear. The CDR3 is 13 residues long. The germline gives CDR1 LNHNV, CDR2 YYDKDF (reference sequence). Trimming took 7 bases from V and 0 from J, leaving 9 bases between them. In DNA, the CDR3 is TGTGCCACCACGTGGATCATGAACACTGAAGCTTTCTTT. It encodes CATTWIMNTEAFF.

The CDR3 here is CASSRGQGENGYTF. The CDR3 nucleotides read TGCGCCAGCAGCAGGGGACAGGGGGAGAATGGCTACACCTTC. The rearrangement uses TRBV5-1 and TRBJ1-2; 11 bases agree with TRBD1. This CDR3 spans 14 amino acids. V gave up 4 bases and J gave up 6 bases; unmatched junction bases: 5. Germline assignment: CDR1 SGHRS and CDR2 YFSETQ.

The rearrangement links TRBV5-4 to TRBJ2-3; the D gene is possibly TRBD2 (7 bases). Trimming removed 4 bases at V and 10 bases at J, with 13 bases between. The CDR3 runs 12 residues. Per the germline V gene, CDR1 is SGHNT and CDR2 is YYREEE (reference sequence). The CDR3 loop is CASSRGAHAQYF. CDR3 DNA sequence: TGTGCCAGCAGCCGGGGGGCCCACGCGCAGTATTTT. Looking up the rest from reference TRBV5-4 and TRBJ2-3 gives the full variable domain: ETGVTQSPTHLIKTRGQQVTLRCSSQSGHNTVSWYQQALGQGPQFIFQYYREEENGRGNFPPRFSGLQFPNYSSELNVNALELDDSALYLCASSRGAHAQYFGPGTRLTVL.

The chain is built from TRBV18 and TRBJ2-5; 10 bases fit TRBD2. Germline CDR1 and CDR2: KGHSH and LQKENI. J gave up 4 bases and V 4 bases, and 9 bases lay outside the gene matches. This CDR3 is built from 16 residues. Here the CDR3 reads CASSHTPSGSSETQYF. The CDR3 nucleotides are TGTGCCAGCTCACACACTCCTAGCGGGAGCTCAGAGACCCAGTACTTC.

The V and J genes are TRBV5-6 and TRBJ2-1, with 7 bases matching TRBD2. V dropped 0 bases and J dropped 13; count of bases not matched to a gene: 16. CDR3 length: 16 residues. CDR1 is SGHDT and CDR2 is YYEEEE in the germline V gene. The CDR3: CASSLVEVAGWSNQFF. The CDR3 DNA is TGTGCCAGCAGCTTGGTGGAGGTAGCGGGTTGGTCGAACCAGTTCTTC. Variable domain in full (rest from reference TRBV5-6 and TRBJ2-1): DAGVTQSPTHLIKTRGQQVTLRCSPKSGHDTVSWYQQALGQGPQFIFQYYEEEERQRGNFPDRFSGHQFPNYSSELNVNALLLGDSALYLCASSLVEVAGWSNQFFGPGTRLTVL.

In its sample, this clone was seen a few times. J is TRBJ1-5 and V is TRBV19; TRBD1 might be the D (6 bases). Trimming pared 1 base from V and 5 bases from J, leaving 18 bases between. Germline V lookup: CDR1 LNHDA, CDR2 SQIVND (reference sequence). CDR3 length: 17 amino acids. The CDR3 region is CASSIGWVPRGHQPQHF. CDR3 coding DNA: TGTGCCAGTAGTATAGGTTGGGTCCCCAGGGGCCATCAGCCCCAGCATTTT. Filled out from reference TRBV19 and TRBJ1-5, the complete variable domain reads DGGITQSPKYLFRKEGQNVTLSCEQNLNHDAMYWYRQDPGQGLRLIYYSQIVNDFQKGDIAEGYSVSREKKESFPLTVTSAQKNPTAFYLCASSIGWVPRGHQPQHFGDGTRLSIL.

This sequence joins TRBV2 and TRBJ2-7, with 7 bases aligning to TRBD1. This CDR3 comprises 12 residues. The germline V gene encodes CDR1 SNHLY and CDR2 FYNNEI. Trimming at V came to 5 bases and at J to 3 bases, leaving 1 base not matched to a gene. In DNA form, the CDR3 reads TGTGCCAGCAGTCGGGACAGCTACGAGCAGTACTTC. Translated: CASSRDSYEQYF.

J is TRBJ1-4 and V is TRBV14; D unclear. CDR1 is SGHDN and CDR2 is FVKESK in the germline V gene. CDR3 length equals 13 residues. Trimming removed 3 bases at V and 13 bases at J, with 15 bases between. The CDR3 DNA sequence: TGTGCCAGCAGCCAGGTCTTCGAACTCGGACTGTTTTTT. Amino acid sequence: CASSQVFELGLFF.

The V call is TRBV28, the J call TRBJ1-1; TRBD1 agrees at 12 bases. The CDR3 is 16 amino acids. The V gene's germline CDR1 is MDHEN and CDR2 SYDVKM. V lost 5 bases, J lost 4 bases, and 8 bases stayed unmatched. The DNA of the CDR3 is TGTGCCAGCAGTCTCCGACCGGGACAGGGGGCCACTGAAGCTTTCTTT. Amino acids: CASSLRPGQGATEAFF.

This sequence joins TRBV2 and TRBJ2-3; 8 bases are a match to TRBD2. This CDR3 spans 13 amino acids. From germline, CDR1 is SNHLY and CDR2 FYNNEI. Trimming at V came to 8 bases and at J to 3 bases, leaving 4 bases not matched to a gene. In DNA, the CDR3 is TGTGCCAGCCCCGGGGGGGCGACAGATACGCAGTATTTT. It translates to CASPGGATDTQYF.

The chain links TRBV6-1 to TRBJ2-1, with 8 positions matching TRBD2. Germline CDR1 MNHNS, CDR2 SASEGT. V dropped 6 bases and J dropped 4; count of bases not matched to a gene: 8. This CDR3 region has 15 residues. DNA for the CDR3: TGTGCCAGCAGGGTCCGATTAGCGGGGTACAATGAGCAGTTCTTC. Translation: CASRVRLAGYNEQFF.

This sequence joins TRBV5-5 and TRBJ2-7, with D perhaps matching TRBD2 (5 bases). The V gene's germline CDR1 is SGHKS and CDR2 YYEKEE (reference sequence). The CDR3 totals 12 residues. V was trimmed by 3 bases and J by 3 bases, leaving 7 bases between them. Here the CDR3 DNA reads TGTGCCAGCAGCTGGGGAGACTACGAGCAGTACTTC. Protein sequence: CASSWGDYEQYF.

The CDR3 DNA reads as TGCGCCAGCAGCTCCCGTGGGGCGGGGTCCTACGAGCAGTACTTC. Encoded protein: CASSSRGAGSYEQYF. The chain has TRBV5-1 and TRBJ2-7, with TRBD2 as a possible D gene (6 bases). Deletions cut 3 bases from V and 1 base from J, with 14 bases between. The CDR3 loop spans 15 amino acids. The germline gives CDR1 SGHRS, CDR2 YFSETQ.

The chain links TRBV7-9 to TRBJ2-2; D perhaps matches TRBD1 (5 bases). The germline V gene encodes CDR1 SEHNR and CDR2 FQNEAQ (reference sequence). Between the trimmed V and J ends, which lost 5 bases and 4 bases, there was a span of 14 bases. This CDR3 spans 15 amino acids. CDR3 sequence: CASSEGVAITGELFF. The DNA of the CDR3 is TGTGCCAGCAGCGAAGGGGTGGCTATCACCGGGGAGCTGTTTTTT.

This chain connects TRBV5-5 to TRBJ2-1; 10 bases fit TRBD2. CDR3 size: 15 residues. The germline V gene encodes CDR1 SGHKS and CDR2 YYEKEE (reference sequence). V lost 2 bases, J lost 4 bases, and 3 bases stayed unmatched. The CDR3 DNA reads TGTGCCAGCAGCTTACTAGCGGGGTCTTACAATGAGCAGTTCTTC. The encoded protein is CASSLLAGSYNEQFF.

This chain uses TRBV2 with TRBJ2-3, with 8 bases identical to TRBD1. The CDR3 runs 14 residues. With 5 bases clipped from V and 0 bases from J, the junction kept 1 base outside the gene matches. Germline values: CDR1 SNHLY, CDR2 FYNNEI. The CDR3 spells CASSRTGSTDTQYF. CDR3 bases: TGTGCCAGCAGTCGGACAGGGAGCACAGATACGCAGTATTTT.

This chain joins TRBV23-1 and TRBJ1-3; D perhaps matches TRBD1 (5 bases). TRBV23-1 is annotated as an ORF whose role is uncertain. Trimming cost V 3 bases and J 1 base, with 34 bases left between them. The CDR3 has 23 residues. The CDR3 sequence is CASSQDKEALSGQANFSGNTIYF. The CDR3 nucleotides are TGCGCCAGCAGTCAGGATAAGGAGGCGTTGTCAGGGCAGGCGAACTTTTCTGGAAACACCATATATTTT.

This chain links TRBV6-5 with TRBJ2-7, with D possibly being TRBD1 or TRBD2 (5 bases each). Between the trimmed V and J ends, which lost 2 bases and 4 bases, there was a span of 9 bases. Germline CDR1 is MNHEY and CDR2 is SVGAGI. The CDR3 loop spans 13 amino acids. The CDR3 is CASSYRDGYEQYF. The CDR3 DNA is TGTGCCAGCAGTTACCGGGACGGGTACGAGCAGTACTTC.

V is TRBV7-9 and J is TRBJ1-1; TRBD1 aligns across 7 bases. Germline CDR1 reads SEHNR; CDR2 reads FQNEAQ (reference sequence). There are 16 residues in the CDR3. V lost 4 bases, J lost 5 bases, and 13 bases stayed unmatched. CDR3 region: CASSSRTGEAGTEAFF. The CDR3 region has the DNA TGTGCCAGCAGCTCACGGACAGGCGAGGCTGGGACTGAAGCTTTCTTT.

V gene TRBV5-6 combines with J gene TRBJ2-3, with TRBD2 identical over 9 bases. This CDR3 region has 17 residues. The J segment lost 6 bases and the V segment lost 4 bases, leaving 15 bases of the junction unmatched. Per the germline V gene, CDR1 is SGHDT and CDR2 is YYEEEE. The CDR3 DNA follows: TGTGCCAGCAGCCTGCGGACTAGCGAGGGGAAGGGGGATACGCAGTATTTT. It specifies CASSLRTSEGKGDTQYF. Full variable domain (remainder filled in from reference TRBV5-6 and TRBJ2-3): DAGVTQSPTHLIKTRGQQVTLRCSPKSGHDTVSWYQQALGQGPQFIFQYYEEEERQRGNFPDRFSGHQFPNYSSELNVNALLLGDSALYLCASSLRTSEGKGDTQYFGPGTRLTVL.

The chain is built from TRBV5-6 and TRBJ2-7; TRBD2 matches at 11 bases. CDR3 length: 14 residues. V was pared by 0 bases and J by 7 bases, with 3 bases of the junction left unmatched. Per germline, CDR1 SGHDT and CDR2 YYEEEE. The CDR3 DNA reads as TGTGCCAGCAGCTTGGGTGCTAGCGGGGGGGAGCAGTACTTC. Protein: CASSLGASGGEQYF.

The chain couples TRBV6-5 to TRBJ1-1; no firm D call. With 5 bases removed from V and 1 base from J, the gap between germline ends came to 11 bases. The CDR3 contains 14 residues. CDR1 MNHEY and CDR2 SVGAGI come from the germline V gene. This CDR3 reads CASSLLSGNTEAFF. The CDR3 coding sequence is TGTGCCAGCAGTCTCTTATCAGGGAACACTGAAGCTTTCTTT.

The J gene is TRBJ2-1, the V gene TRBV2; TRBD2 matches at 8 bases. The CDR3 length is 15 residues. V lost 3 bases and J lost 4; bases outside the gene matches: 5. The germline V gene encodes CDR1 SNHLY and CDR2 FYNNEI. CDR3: CASSELAGDYNEQFF. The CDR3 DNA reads TGTGCCAGCAGTGAGCTAGCGGGTGATTACAATGAGCAGTTCTTC.

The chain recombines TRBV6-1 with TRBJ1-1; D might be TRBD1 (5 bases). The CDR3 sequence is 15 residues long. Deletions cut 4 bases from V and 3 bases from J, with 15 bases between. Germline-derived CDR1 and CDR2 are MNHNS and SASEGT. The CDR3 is CASSAGLGRDTEAFF. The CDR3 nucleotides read TGTGCCAGCAGTGCGGGGCTCGGGAGGGACACTGAAGCTTTCTTT.

The chain's CDR3 is CASSYGNHNEKLFF. CDR3 nucleotides: TGTGCCAGCAGTTATGGGAACCATAATGAAAAACTGTTTTTT. This chain links TRBV6-5 with TRBJ1-4; D is unclear. CDR1 and CDR2 from the germline V gene are MNHEY and SVGAGI. V was trimmed by 3 bases and J by 4 bases, leaving 9 bases between them. The CDR3 extends over 14 amino acids.

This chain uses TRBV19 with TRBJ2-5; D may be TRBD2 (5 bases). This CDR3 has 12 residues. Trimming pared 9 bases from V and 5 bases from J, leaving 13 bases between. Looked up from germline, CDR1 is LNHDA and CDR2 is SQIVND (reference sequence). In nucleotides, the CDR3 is TGTGCCAGCCGGAAGGGCGGGGAGACCCAGTACTTC. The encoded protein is CASRKGGETQYF.